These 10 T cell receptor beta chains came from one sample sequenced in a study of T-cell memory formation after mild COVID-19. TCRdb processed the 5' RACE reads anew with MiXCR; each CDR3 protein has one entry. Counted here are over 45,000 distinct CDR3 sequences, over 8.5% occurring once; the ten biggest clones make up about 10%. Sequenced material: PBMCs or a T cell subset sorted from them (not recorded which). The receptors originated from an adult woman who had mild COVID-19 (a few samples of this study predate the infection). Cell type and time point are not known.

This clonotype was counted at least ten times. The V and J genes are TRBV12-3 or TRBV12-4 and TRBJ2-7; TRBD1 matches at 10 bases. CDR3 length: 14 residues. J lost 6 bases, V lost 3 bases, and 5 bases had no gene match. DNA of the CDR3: TGTGCCAGCAGTTTCTCCGGGACAGGGGCCGAGCAGTACTTC. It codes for CASSFSGTGAEQYF.

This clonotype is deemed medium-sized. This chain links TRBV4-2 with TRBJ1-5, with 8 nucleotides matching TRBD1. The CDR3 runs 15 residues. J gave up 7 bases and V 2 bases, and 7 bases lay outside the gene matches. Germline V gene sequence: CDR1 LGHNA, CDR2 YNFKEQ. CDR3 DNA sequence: TGTGCCAGCAGCCAAACTGACAGGGGAAGACAGCCCCAGCATTTT. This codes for CASSQTDRGRQPQHF.

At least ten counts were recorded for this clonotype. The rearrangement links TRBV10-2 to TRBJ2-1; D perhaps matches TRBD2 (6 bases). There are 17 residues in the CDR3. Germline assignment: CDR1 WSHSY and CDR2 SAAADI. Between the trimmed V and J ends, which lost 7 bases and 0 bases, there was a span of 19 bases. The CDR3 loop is CASKEGSRVSSYNEQFF. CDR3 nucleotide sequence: TGCGCCAGCAAGGAGGGGTCGAGAGTTAGCTCCTACAATGAGCAGTTCTTC.

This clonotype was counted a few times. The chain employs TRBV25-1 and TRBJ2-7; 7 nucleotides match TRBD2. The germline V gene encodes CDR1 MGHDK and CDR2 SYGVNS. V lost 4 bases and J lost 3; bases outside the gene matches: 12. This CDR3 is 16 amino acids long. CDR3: CASSGLSAGEGYEQYF. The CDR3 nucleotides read TGTGCCAGCAGTGGTCTTAGTGCGGGAGAAGGCTACGAGCAGTACTTC.

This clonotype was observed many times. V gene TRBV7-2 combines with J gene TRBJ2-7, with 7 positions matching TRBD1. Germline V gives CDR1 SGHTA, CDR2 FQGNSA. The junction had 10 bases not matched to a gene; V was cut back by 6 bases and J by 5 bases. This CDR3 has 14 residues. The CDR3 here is CASSPRQGTHEQYF. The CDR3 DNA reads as TGTGCCAGCAGTCCCCGACAGGGAACCCACGAGCAGTACTTC.

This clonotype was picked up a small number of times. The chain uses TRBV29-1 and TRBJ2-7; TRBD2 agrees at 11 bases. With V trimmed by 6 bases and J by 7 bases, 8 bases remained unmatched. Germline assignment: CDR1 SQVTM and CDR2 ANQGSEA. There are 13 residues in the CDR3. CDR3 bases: TGCAGCGTACTTAGCGGGAGGGCATGGGAGCAGTACTTC. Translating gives CSVLSGRAWEQYF.

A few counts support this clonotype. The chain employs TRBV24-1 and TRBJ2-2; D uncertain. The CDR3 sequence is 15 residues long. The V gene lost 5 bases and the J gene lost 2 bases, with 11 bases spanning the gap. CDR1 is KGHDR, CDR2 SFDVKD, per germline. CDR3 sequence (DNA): TGTGCCACCAGTGCTCTGGACGGAAACACCGGGGAGCTGTTTTTT. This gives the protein CATSALDGNTGELFF.

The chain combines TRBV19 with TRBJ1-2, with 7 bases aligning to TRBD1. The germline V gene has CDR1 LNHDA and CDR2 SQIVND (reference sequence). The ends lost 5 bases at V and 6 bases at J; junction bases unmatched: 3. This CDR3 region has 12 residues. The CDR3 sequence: CASSDRVHGYTF. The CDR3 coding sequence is TGTGCCAGTAGTGACAGGGTCCATGGCTACACCTTC. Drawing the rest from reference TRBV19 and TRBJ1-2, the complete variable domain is DGGITQSPKYLFRKEGQNVTLSCEQNLNHDAMYWYRQDPGQGLRLIYYSQIVNDFQKGDIAEGYSVSREKKESFPLTVTSAQKNPTAFYLCASSDRVHGYTFGSGTRLTVV.

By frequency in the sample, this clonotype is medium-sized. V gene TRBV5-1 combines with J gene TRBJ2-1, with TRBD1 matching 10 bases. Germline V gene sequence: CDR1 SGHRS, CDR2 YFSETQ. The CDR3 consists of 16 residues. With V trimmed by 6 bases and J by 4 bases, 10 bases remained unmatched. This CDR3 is CASTGQGVIGYNEQFF. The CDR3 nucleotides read TGCGCCAGCACCGGACAGGGGGTTATAGGATACAATGAGCAGTTCTTC.

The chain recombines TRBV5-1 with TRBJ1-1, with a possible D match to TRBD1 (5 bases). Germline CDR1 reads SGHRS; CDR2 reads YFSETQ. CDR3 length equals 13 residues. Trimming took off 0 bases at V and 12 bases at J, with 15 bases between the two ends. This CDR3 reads CASSLGGGDASFF. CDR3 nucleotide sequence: TGCGCCAGCAGCTTGGGGGGCGGGGATGCGTCTTTCTTT. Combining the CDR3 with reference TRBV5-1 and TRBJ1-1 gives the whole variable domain KAGVTQTPRYLIKTRGQQVTLSCSPISGHRSVSWYQQTPGQGLQFLFEYFSETQRNKGNFPGRFSGRQFSNSRSEMNVSTLELGDSALYLCASSLGGGDASFFGQGTRLTVV.